Following are 30 T cell receptor beta chains from one sample sequenced in a study of blood T cell repertoires in COVID-19. The table came from immunoSEQ multiplex PCR; TCRdb's copy has only in-frame clones and leaves some out. This table has about 74,000 clones, around 90% appearing once. The sample was peripheral blood. The origin of the receptors is a man over 45 with acute or convalescent COVID-19.

The chain joins TRBV7-9 to TRBJ1-6, with TRBD1 as a possible D gene (6 bases). V was cut by 1 base and J by 9 bases, with 13 bases left in between. The CDR3 runs to 15 residues. Germline assignment: CDR1 SEHNR and CDR2 FQNEAQ (reference sequence). The CDR3 reads CASSLGGGRGSPLHF. CDR3 DNA: TGTGCCAGCAGCTTAGGGGGGGGGCGCGGTTCACCCCTCCACTTT.

V gene TRBV9 combines with J gene TRBJ2-3; perhaps TRBD2 as D (6 bases). Germline values: CDR1 SGDLS, CDR2 YYNGEE. The V end was cut by 4 bases, the J end by 2 bases, with 20 bases between. The CDR3 has 17 amino acids. CDR3 coding DNA: TGTGCCAGCAGCCCCACAGGCACACCGGGAGCCACAGATACGCAGTATTTT. Its translation is CASSPTGTPGATDTQYF.

The sample holds one count of this clone. This chain joins TRBV30 and TRBJ1-2; possibly TRBD1 for D (5 bases). Per germline, CDR1 GTSNPN and CDR2 SVGIG (reference sequence). This CDR3 is 13 amino acids long. V lost 2 bases, J lost 7 bases, and 14 bases lay in between. DNA of the CDR3: TGTGCCTGGAGTAACCAAAGGGACTTTGGCTACACCTTC. Translated, it gives CAWSNQRDFGYTF.

The chain links TRBV7-3 to TRBJ2-7, with 12 bases aligning to TRBD1. V shed 5 bases, J shed 4 bases, and the junction held 12 bases outside the gene matches. The CDR3 is 17 residues long. CDR1 and CDR2 (germline): SGHTA, FQGTGA. The CDR3 reads CASSRSGTGGERYEQYF. DNA of the CDR3: TGTGCCAGCAGCCGGTCCGGGACAGGGGGCGAGAGGTACGAGCAGTACTTC.

The J gene is TRBJ1-1, the V gene TRBV20-1, with D tentatively TRBD1 (5 bases). The CDR3 has 15 amino acids. Germline CDR1 is DFQATT and CDR2 is SNEGSKA (reference sequence). With 3 bases removed from V and 0 bases from J, the gap between germline ends came to 14 bases. Here the CDR3 DNA reads TGCAGTGCTAGTCGGCAGGGTAACGTGAACACTGAAGCTTTCTTT. It yields the protein CSASRQGNVNTEAFF.

The chain links TRBV4-1 to TRBJ1-2; D is ambiguous. The germline CDR1 and CDR2 sequences are MGHRA and YSYEKL. This CDR3 is built from 14 residues. V lost 1 base and J 4 bases, leaving 10 bases between the germline ends. The CDR3 DNA follows: TGCGCCAGCAGCCAAGTAGGGAGCGCCTATGGCTACACCTTC. Its translation is CASSQVGSAYGYTF.

This chain connects TRBV19 to TRBJ1-2; 7 bases align to TRBD1. With V trimmed by 6 bases and J by 4 bases, 8 bases remained unmatched. Germline loops: CDR1 LNHDA, CDR2 SQIVND (reference sequence). CDR3 length: 14 residues. This CDR3 is CASRRQGVFYGYTF. In DNA, the CDR3 is TGTGCCAGTAGGAGGCAGGGGGTTTTCTATGGCTACACCTTC.

The V and J genes are TRBV28 and TRBJ1-1; TRBD1 is a possible D gene (5 bases). Germline loops: CDR1 MDHEN, CDR2 SYDVKM. CDR3 length: 14 amino acids. V lost 3 bases to trimming and J lost 6 bases, with 14 bases between them. CDR3 DNA: TGTGCCAGCAGTTTCCCGGGGGGAGGCGCTGAAGCTTTCTTT. Protein: CASSFPGGGAEAFF. The full variable domain, completed using reference TRBV28 and TRBJ1-1, is DVKVTQSSRYLVKRTGEKVFLECVQDMDHENMFWYRQDPGLGLRLIYFSYDVKMKEKGDIPEGYSVSREKKERFSLILESASTNQTSMYLCASSFPGGGAEAFFGQGTRLTVV.

Of note for this clone: Other DNA sequences in the sample encode the same CDR3. J is TRBJ2-3 and V is TRBV11-1; D gene uncertain. CDR3 length: 12 residues. Germline V gives CDR1 SGHAT, CDR2 FQDESV (reference sequence). Trimming removed 3 bases from V and 5 bases from J, with 6 bases in between. For the CDR3, the DNA is TGTGCCAGCAGCTTCAGAGGAGATACGCAGTATTTT. It specifies CASSFRGDTQYF. Drawing the rest from reference TRBV11-1 and TRBJ2-3, the complete variable domain is EAEVAQSPRYKITEKSQAVAFWCDPISGHATLYWYRQILGQGPELLVQFQDESVVDDSQLPKDRFSAERLKGVDSTLKIQPAELGDSAMYLCASSFRGDTQYFGPGTRLTVL.

V gene TRBV12-3 or TRBV12-4 combines with J gene TRBJ2-7; D is undetermined. V lost 6 bases to trimming and J lost 1 base, with 10 bases between them. The CDR3 loop spans 13 amino acids. CDR3 bases: TGTGCCAGCAGCTTCCCCGGGTCCTACGAGCAGTACTTC. It is translated as CASSFPGSYEQYF.

The rearrangement joins TRBV6-5 to TRBJ2-7; no clear D gene. Trimming removed 6 bases from V and 6 bases from J, with 9 bases in between. Germline CDR1 MNHEY, CDR2 SVGAGI. CDR3 length: 11 amino acids. The CDR3 nucleotides are TGTGCCAGCAGCGTATTCGGCGAGCAGTACTTC. It specifies CASSVFGEQYF.

The count of this clone is one. This chain joins TRBV4-1 and TRBJ2-1; weak D call: TRBD2 (5 bases). Germline loops: CDR1 MGHRA, CDR2 YSYEKL. The CDR3 loop spans 16 amino acids. Deletions cut 5 bases from V and 6 bases from J, with 20 bases between. This chain's CDR3 is CASSIVAIGVGNEQFF. CDR3 DNA sequence: TGCGCCAGCAGCATTGTAGCGATCGGTGTAGGCAATGAGCAGTTCTTC.

This chain uses TRBV9 with TRBJ2-5; 7 bases fit TRBD2. Germline lookup yields CDR1 SGDLS and CDR2 YYNGEE. The CDR3 consists of 17 residues. The J segment lost 4 bases and the V segment lost 4 bases, leaving 16 bases of the junction unmatched. CDR3 residues: CASSTNPGGRRGETQYF. The CDR3 coding sequence is TGTGCCAGCAGCACTAACCCGGGCGGGAGAAGGGGAGAGACCCAGTACTTC. The entire variable domain, with the rest obtained from reference TRBV9 and TRBJ2-5, is as follows: DSGVTQTPKHLITATGQRVTLRCSPRSGDLSVYWYQQSLDQGLQFLIQYYNGEERAKGNILERFSAQQFPDLHSELNLSSLELGDSALYFCASSTNPGGRRGETQYFGPGTRLLVL.

This clone was detected once. The V gene is TRBV7-2, the J gene TRBJ1-4; 9 positions match TRBD1. The V and J ends lost 3 bases and 5 bases, in that order; junction bases with no gene match: 4. The CDR3 is 15 residues long. CDR1 SGHTA and CDR2 FQGNSA come from the germline V gene. The CDR3 spells CASSLNRGRNEKLFF. DNA of the CDR3: TGTGCCAGCAGCTTGAACAGGGGGCGAAATGAAAAACTGTTTTTT. The whole variable domain, remainder taken from reference TRBV7-2 and TRBJ1-4, is GAGVSQSPSNKVTEKGKDVELRCDPISGHTALYWYRQSLGQGLEFLIYFQGNSAPDKSGLPSDRFSAERTGGSVSTLTIQRTQQEDSAVYLCASSLNRGRNEKLFFGSGTQLSVL.

This clone has a single count. The genes are TRBV30 and TRBJ1-1; D is ambiguous. CDR1 is GTSNPN, CDR2 SVGIG, per germline (reference sequence). V lost 6 bases, J lost 3 bases, and 17 bases lay in between. The CDR3 runs to 14 residues. The CDR3 DNA reads as TGTGCCTGCCAGTCTGGCTCCTTGGACACTGAAGCTTTCTTT. This sequence encodes CACQSGSLDTEAFF.

A single count supports this clone. The chain is built from TRBV9 and TRBJ2-7, with TRBD2 matching 10 bases. The V gene end was trimmed by 3 bases and the J gene end by 5 bases; junction bases not matched to a gene: 5. The germline V gene encodes CDR1 SGDLS and CDR2 YYNGEE. The CDR3 is made up of 14 amino acids. The CDR3 is CASSETGLADEQYF. CDR3 DNA sequence: TGTGCCAGCAGCGAGACCGGACTAGCGGACGAGCAGTACTTC.

This clone showed up just once. This rearrangement joins TRBV16 to TRBJ1-5, with 8 nucleotides matching TRBD1. Germline V gives CDR1 KGHSY, CDR2 FQNENV. This CDR3 has 17 residues. V gave up 2 bases and J gave up 4 bases; unmatched junction bases: 10. In DNA, the CDR3 is TGTGCCAGCAGCCAAGGACCCGGACAGGGTGGGAATCAGCCCCAGCATTTT. Translation gives CASSQGPGQGGNQPQHF.

V usage is TRBV9 and J usage is TRBJ2-2; TRBD1 agrees at 9 bases. The CDR3 contains 17 residues. Trimming removed 0 bases from V and 6 bases from J; junction bases left unmatched: 9. CDR1 is SGDLS and CDR2 is YYNGEE in the germline V gene. For the CDR3, the DNA is TGTGCCAGCAGCGTAGGGGCCGGGGGACAGGGCGCCGGGGAGCTGTTTTTT. Translated: CASSVGAGGQGAGELFF.

The chain carries TRBV28 and TRBJ2-5, with TRBD2 matching 14 bases. Germline loops: CDR1 MDHEN, CDR2 SYDVKM. CDR3 length: 17 residues. V shed 5 bases, J shed 2 bases, and the junction held 7 bases outside the gene matches. This CDR3 reads CASSPGTSGSLQETQYF. CDR3 nucleotides: TGTGCCAGCAGTCCCGGGACTAGCGGGAGCCTTCAAGAGACCCAGTACTTC.

This chain joins TRBV19 and TRBJ2-5; TRBD2 matches at 12 bases. The ends lost 5 bases at V and 2 bases at J; junction bases unmatched: 6. The CDR3 covers 16 residues. Per the germline V gene, CDR1 is LNHDA and CDR2 is SQIVND (reference sequence). Written as DNA, the CDR3 is TGTGCCAGTAGTGCTACTAGCGGGAGGCTTCAAGAGACCCAGTACTTC. Protein product: CASSATSGRLQETQYF.

V is TRBV21-1 and J is TRBJ2-3; TRBD2 was called by the table and not checked on the DNA. TRBV21-1 is classified as a pseudogene. CDR3 length: 24 residues. The CDR3 sequence: CASSKLESGQGGLAGWVRTDTQYF. The CDR3 region has the DNA TGTGCCAGCAGCAAACTCGAGTCGGGACAGGGGGGACTAGCGGGATGGGTCAGGACAGATACGCAGTATTTT.

Here the CDR3 reads CASSFGTSGTITGELFF. The CDR3 coding sequence is TGCGCCAGCAGCTTCGGGACTAGCGGTACTATCACCGGGGAGCTGTTTTTT. J is TRBJ2-2 and V is TRBV5-1; TRBD2 matches at 11 bases. CDR1 is SGHRS, CDR2 YFSETQ, per germline. CDR3 length equals 17 residues. After removal of 2 bases from V and 4 bases from J, the junction contained 7 bases not matched to a gene.

This sequence joins TRBV12-3 or TRBV12-4 and TRBJ1-5, with a weak D call TRBD1 (5 bases). The CDR3 covers 13 residues. Trimming removed 5 bases from V and 6 bases from J, with 11 bases in between. The CDR3 region has the DNA TGTGCCAGCAGTGGGGGGGATATTCAGCCCCAGCATTTT. This translates into CASSGGDIQPQHF.

The chain combines TRBV4-1 with TRBJ2-5; 11 nucleotides agree with TRBD2. Trimming cost V 2 bases and J 1 base; bases outside gene matches: 6. This CDR3 contains 17 residues. Germline V CDR1 and CDR2: MGHRA, YSYEKL. The CDR3 protein is CASSQRELAGVQETQYF. The CDR3 DNA reads TGCGCCAGCAGCCAACGGGAACTAGCGGGAGTCCAAGAGACCCAGTACTTC.

The chain couples TRBV29-1 to TRBJ2-3; tentatively, D is TRBD2 (5 bases). The CDR3 is 14 amino acids. With 5 bases removed from V and 0 bases from J, the gap between germline ends came to 12 bases. Germline CDR1 SQVTM, CDR2 ANQGSEA. CDR3 DNA sequence: TGCAGCGTTTTCCGAGGGTTTAGCACAGATACGCAGTATTTT. Protein product: CSVFRGFSTDTQYF.

This clone showed up just once. This chain uses TRBV19 with TRBJ1-2, with 7 bases that match TRBD1. The trim removed 3 bases at V and 8 bases at J, leaving 12 bases unmatched. The germline V gene encodes CDR1 LNHDA and CDR2 SQIVND (reference sequence). CDR3 length: 15 residues. This CDR3 is CASSIRDRSGGGYTF. DNA for the CDR3: TGTGCCAGTAGTATCCGGGACAGAAGTGGGGGAGGCTACACCTTC.

This clone was seen just once. V and J are TRBV27 and TRBJ2-3, with TRBD2 matching over 7 bases. The V gene's germline CDR1 is MNHEY and CDR2 SMNVEV (reference sequence). This CDR3 spans 13 amino acids. Trimming cost V 6 bases and J 4 bases; bases outside gene matches: 4. The CDR3 protein is CASRYLAADTQYF. The CDR3 coding sequence is TGTGCCAGCAGATATCTAGCGGCAGATACGCAGTATTTT.

The chain is built from TRBV6-2 or TRBV6-3 and TRBJ2-5; D possibly corresponds to TRBD1 (6 bases). The CDR3 spans 15 residues. Germline V lookup: CDR1 MNHEY, CDR2 SVGEGT. Trimming removed 5 bases at V and 4 bases at J, with 17 bases between. The CDR3 nucleotides are TGTGCCAGCAGTATACAGGGAACAGTAAGAGAGACCCAGTACTTC. Its protein product is CASSIQGTVRETQYF.

This chain connects TRBV30 to TRBJ2-2, with no clear D. V lost 3 bases and J lost 6, with 11 bases in between. Germline V gene lookup returns CDR1 GTSNPN and CDR2 SVGIG (reference sequence). The CDR3 extends over 13 amino acids. This CDR3 reads CAWSHPIPGELFF. The CDR3 DNA sequence: TGTGCCTGGAGCCATCCCATCCCCGGGGAGCTGTTTTTT.

This clone is a singleton in its sample. The chain combines TRBV9 with TRBJ2-3; 8 positions agree with TRBD2. CDR3 length: 17 amino acids. CDR1 and CDR2 (germline): SGDLS, YYNGEE. Unmatched junction bases numbered 13, after V lost 4 bases and J lost 3 bases. The CDR3 reads CASSFEARGGGTDTQYF. The CDR3 coding sequence is TGTGCCAGCAGCTTTGAAGCTCGGGGGGGTGGGACAGATACGCAGTATTTT.